Included here is one T cell receptor beta chain sequence, with context. The germline V gene encodes CDR1 SGHRS and CDR2 YFSETQ. V dropped 2 bases and J dropped 8 bases, with 14 bases sitting between them. This CDR3 is built from 14 residues. This sample was included in a study of blood T cell repertoires in COVID-19. Libraries were prepared by immunoSEQ multiplex PCR; TCRdb keeps only in-frame clonotypes and omits some of them. The sample holds about 200,000 clones; 86% are singletons and the top ten take approximately 4%. Cohorts were assigned according to the clinical history that participants reported.

Sequenced material: PBMCs or T cells enriched from blood (not recorded which). This sequence originates from a woman aged 25 to 39 who had been exposed to COVID-19. The chain has TRBV5-1 and TRBJ1-5; weak D call: TRBD1 (5 bases). The CDR3 sequence: CASSFDSGGKPQHF. In DNA, the CDR3 is TGCGCCAGCAGCTTTGACAGTGGCGGAAAGCCCCAGCATTTT.